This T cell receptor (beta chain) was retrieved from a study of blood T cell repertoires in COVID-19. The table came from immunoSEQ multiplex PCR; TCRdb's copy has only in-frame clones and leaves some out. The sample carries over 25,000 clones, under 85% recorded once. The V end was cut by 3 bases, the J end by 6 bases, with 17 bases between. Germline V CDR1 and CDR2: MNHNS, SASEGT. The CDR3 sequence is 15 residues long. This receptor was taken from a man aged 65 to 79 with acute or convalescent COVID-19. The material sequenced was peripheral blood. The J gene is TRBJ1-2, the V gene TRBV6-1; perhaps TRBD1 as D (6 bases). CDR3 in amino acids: CASSDGAGEVNGYTF. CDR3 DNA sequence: TGTGCCAGCAGTGATGGAGCAGGGGAAGTGAATGGCTACACCTTC.